Following are 14 T cell receptor beta chains from one sample sequenced in a study of T cell responses to AZD1222 COVID-19 vaccine. Data came from immunoSEQ multiplex PCR; TCRdb stores just in-frame clones and leaves some out. The sample lists approximately 110,000 clones; more than 75% were seen once. Sequencing was performed on peripheral blood, taken on day 0 of AZD1222 vaccination. The receptor source for this set is an adult in good health.

The J gene is TRBJ1-6, the V gene TRBV4-1; D is possibly TRBD1 (6 bases). Germline V gene data show CDR1 as MGHRA and CDR2 as YSYEKL. V lost 2 bases, J lost 4 bases, and 12 bases lay in between. The CDR3 contains 16 residues. The CDR3 coding sequence is TGCGCCAGCAGCCAACCCGGGACAACGTATAATTCACCCCTCCACTTT. Amino acid sequence: CASSQPGTTYNSPLHF.

This clone was seen a handful of times. The chain has TRBV4-1 and TRBJ2-7; 9 nucleotides align to TRBD1. CDR3 length equals 16 residues. Germline CDR1 reads MGHRA; CDR2 reads YSYEKL. V trimming: 0 bases; J trimming: 3 bases; junction bases outside the gene matches: 6. CDR3 protein: CASSQDPGTGIYEQYF. CDR3 nucleotides: TGCGCCAGCAGCCAAGATCCCGGGACAGGGATCTACGAGCAGTACTTC.

V gene TRBV7-3 combines with J gene TRBJ2-3, with 7 bases lining up with TRBD1. V was pared by 5 bases and J by 3 bases, with 8 bases of the junction left unmatched. CDR3 length: 15 residues. Germline V gene lookup returns CDR1 SGHTA and CDR2 FQGTGA. CDR3 protein: CASSPDRVGTDTQYF. The DNA of the CDR3 is TGTGCCAGCAGCCCCGACAGGGTAGGAACAGATACGCAGTATTTT.

The rearrangement uses TRBV9 and TRBJ2-7, with 9 bases aligning to TRBD1. The V gene's germline CDR1 is SGDLS and CDR2 YYNGEE. Unmatched junction bases numbered 8, after V lost 4 bases and J lost 3 bases. This CDR3 comprises 15 residues. The CDR3 sequence is CASSTQDRGNYEQYF. The DNA for the CDR3 is TGTGCCAGCAGCACACAGGACAGGGGTAACTACGAGCAGTACTTC.

DNA of the CDR3: TGCAGCGTTGACGGGTCTGGCTACACCTTC. Residues: CSVDGSGYTF. The genes are TRBV29-1 and TRBJ1-2; D ambiguous. Germline CDR1 and CDR2: SQVTM and ANQGSEA. CDR3 length: 10 residues. Deletions cut 3 bases from V and 7 bases from J, with 6 bases between.

The chain is built from TRBV5-1 and TRBJ2-2; D is ambiguous. The CDR3 has 14 amino acids. Trimming took 6 bases from V and 4 from J, leaving 13 bases between them. CDR1 is SGHRS, CDR2 YFSETQ, per germline. CDR3 protein: CASTPDSSTGELFF. CDR3 bases: TGCGCCAGCACCCCAGACTCAAGCACCGGGGAGCTGTTTTTT.

This chain joins TRBV9 and TRBJ1-1, with D uncertain. V was clipped by 8 bases and J by 0 bases, with 17 bases between them. Germline V CDR1 and CDR2: SGDLS, YYNGEE. The CDR3 has 15 residues. The CDR3 protein is CASGRTPLMNTEAFF. The CDR3 DNA follows: TGTGCCAGTGGCAGGACTCCCCTAATGAACACTGAAGCTTTCTTT.

This chain links TRBV6-6 with TRBJ2-3; the D gene is possibly TRBD1 (6 bases). The germline gives CDR1 MNHNY, CDR2 SVGAGI (reference sequence). CDR3 length: 16 amino acids. Trimming took off 6 bases at V and 2 bases at J, with 18 bases between the two ends. This CDR3 reads CASSPRQERHTDTQYF. CDR3 coding DNA: TGTGCCAGCAGCCCCCGACAGGAGAGACACACAGATACGCAGTATTTT.

The CDR3 region has the DNA TGTGCCAGCTCACCCGACAGGTGGGAGCAGTACTTC. This sequence encodes CASSPDRWEQYF. The chain joins TRBV18 to TRBJ2-7, with D possibly TRBD1 on 6 matching bases. Trimming shortened V by 3 bases and J by 7 bases, and 10 bases separated the two germline ends. The CDR3 extends over 12 amino acids. From germline, CDR1 is KGHSH and CDR2 LQKENI.

In this sample, this clone turned up a few times. J is TRBJ2-1 and V is TRBV3-1 (or the pseudogene TRBV3-2); TRBD2 aligns across 10 bases. The CDR3 totals 15 residues. From germline, CDR1 is LGHDT and CDR2 YNNKEL (reference sequence). V gave up 1 base and J gave up 10 bases; unmatched junction bases: 7. As DNA, the CDR3 is TGTGCCAGCAGCCAAGCAAAGCGGGGGGGCTTAGAGCAGTTCTTC. It specifies CASSQAKRGGLEQFF.

This chain uses TRBV28 with TRBJ2-7, with 10 bases lining up with TRBD1. The germline V gene has CDR1 MDHEN and CDR2 SYDVKM. CDR3 length equals 15 residues. V lost 6 bases, J lost 2 bases, and 7 bases stayed unmatched. The CDR3 nucleotides read TGTGCCAGCAGCCAAATAGGGACAGGGGCCTACGAGCAGTACTTC. This codes for CASSQIGTGAYEQYF.

This chain uses TRBV4-3 with TRBJ2-2; no definite D call. This CDR3 has 11 amino acids. Trimming took 6 bases from V and 5 from J, leaving 4 bases between them. The V gene's germline CDR1 is LGHNA and CDR2 YSLEER. The CDR3 DNA follows: TGCGCCAGCAGTGAAACCGGGGAGCTGTTTTTT. This sequence encodes CASSETGELFF.

V and J are TRBV7-2 and TRBJ2-5; 10 bases line up with TRBD2. CDR1 is SGHTA and CDR2 is FQGNSA in the germline V gene. The V gene end was trimmed by 5 bases and the J gene end by 0 bases; junction bases not matched to a gene: 3. This CDR3 is built from 15 residues. The CDR3 DNA is TGTGCCAGCAGCCCAGGACTAGCGGACCAAGAGACCCAGTACTTC. As protein: CASSPGLADQETQYF.

The V call is TRBV4-1, the J call TRBJ2-7; the match to TRBD2 covers 10 bases. Germline V lookup: CDR1 MGHRA, CDR2 YSYEKL. The CDR3 spans 15 residues. Losses at the gene ends were 2 bases for V and 2 bases for J; bases not matched to a gene: 3. CDR3 amino acids: CASSQQAGGPYEQYF. The CDR3 nucleotides are TGCGCCAGCAGCCAACAAGCGGGAGGGCCCTACGAGCAGTACTTC.